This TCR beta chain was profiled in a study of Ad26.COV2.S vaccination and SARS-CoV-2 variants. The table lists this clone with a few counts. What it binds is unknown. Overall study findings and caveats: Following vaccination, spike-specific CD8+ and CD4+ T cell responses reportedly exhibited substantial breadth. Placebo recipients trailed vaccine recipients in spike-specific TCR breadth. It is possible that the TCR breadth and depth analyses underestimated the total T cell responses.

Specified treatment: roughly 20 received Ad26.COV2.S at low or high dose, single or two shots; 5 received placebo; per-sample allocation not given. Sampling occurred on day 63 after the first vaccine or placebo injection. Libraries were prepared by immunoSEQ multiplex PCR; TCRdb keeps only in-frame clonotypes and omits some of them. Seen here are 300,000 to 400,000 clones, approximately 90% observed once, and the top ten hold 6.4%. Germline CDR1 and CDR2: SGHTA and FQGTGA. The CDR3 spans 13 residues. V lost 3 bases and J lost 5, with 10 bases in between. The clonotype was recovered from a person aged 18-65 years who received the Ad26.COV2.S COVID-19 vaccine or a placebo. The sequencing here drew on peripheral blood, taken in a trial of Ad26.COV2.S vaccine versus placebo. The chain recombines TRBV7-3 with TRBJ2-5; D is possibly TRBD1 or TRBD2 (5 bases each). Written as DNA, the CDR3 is TGTGCCAGCAGCTTGGGGGTCGATGAGACCCAGTACTTC. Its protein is CASSLGVDETQYF.